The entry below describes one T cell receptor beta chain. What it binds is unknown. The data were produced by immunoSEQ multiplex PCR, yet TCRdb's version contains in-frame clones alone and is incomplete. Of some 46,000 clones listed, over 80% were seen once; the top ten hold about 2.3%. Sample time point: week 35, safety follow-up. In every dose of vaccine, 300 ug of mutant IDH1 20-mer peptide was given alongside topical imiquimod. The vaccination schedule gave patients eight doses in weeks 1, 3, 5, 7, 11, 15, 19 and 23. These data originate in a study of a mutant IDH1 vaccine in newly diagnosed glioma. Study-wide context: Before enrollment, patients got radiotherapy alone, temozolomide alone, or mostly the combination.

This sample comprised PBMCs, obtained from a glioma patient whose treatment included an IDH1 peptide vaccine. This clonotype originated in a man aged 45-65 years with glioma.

The CDR3 nucleotides read TGTGCCAGCAGTAGATTTTCCTACGAGCAGTACTTC. Translated, it gives CASSRFSYEQYF. V and J are TRBV14 and TRBJ2-7; D is unresolved. V was clipped by 6 bases and J by 1 base, with 7 bases between them. Germline V gene lookup returns CDR1 SGHDN and CDR2 FVKESK. This CDR3 region has 12 residues.